The rows below give T cell receptor beta chains drawn from one sample of a study of blood T cell repertoires in COVID-19. Libraries were prepared by immunoSEQ multiplex PCR; TCRdb keeps only in-frame clonotypes and omits some of them. The table records around 430,000 clones, around nine tenths of them present only once. Specimen: PBMCs or T cells enriched from blood (not recorded which). The receptor set was obtained from a woman aged 45-65 years who had recovered from COVID-19. CDR3s leave out the opening cysteine and the closing phenylalanine or tryptophan. A D gene is named only where the DNA matches it firmly.

NA TRBJ1-1 TRBV3-1/TRBV3-2 ASSILQGRAF
TRBD2 TRBJ2-7 TRBV7-9 ASSFPGGDRPYEQY
NA TRBJ1-2 TRBV18 ASSPVPDGAGGYT
TRBD2 TRBJ2-3 TRBV19 ASSSGTSGDSDTQY
TRBD1 TRBJ2-5 TRBV27 ASSFLPRGQDKETQY
TRBD2 TRBJ2-3 TRBV11-3 ASSLDPGLLAGGFSTDTQY
TRBD2 TRBJ2-3 TRBV7-2 ASSLVWRGELSDTQY
NA TRBJ1-1 TRBV7-2 ASSLVEGNTEAF
TRBD2 TRBJ2-3 TRBV7-3 ASSFGGGLAGGLPSTDTQY
TRBD1 TRBJ1-2 TRBV3-1/TRBV3-2 ASSPRTGRGYT
NA TRBJ1-2 TRBV2 ASSGNNYGYT
NA TRBJ1-3 TRBV11-3 ASRRAPGDTIY
TRBD2 TRBJ2-1 TRBV4-2 ASSLGLAGHNEQF
NA TRBJ2-3 TRBV30 AWSGGVGTDTQY
TRBD2 TRBJ2-3 TRBV4-3 ASSQLLAGNTDTQY